The T cell receptor (beta chain) under discussion was sequenced for a study of spatial heterogeneity in lung cancer. Study-wide background: In raw reads, more than eight appearances on average were recorded for each unique TCR and UMI combination.

All TCR cDNA molecules were individually tagged with a unique molecular identifier. TCRdb used MiXCR to reprocess the 5' RACE reads, holding one entry per CDR3 protein. Altogether around 40,000 distinct CDR3 sequences are present, around 5.5% being singletons, with the ten largest covering under 14%. Stated time point: sample taken at primary tumor resection. Sequencing covered unsorted whole RNA taken from tumor, nontumor lung or frozen PBMC. There were approximately 69 donors, all of them untreated patients with early-stage non-small cell lung cancer. The CDR3 spans 14 residues. Trimming removed 7 bases from V and 2 bases from J, with 14 bases in between. CDR1 and CDR2 (germline): SGHDT, YYEEEE.

This chain uses TRBV5-6 with TRBJ2-3; D is uncertain. This material consisted of PBMCs, taken at surgery. This receptor was taken from a male donor with early-stage non-small cell lung cancer. CDR3 DNA: TGTGCCAGCTCCACAGCCGACTTCACAGATACGCAGTATTTT. Translating it yields CASSTADFTDTQYF.